Below, 27 T cell receptor beta chains from the same sample are listed, as sequenced in a study of cytomegalovirus exposure and HLA in healthy donors. Vbeta (60) and Jbeta (13) primers were used in the PCR. Only in-frame clones appear in the TCRdb table, and some are missing; sequencing was by immunoSEQ multiplex PCR. The data show more than 95,000 clones, about 15% seen once. Sequencing input: PBMCs. Receptors were obtained from a female donor in good health and CMV-seronegative.

This clone was seen only a few times. The genes are TRBV9 and TRBJ2-6, with a weak D call TRBD1 (7 bases). V was shortened by 0 bases and J by 0 bases, with 19 bases between the two germline ends. The CDR3 totals 20 residues. Germline V gene lookup returns CDR1 SGDLS and CDR2 YYNGEE. For the CDR3, the DNA is TGTGCCAGCAGCGTAGGCGGGATCGACAGGGCTAACTCTGGGGCCAACGTCCTGACTTTC. Translation: CASSVGGIDRANSGANVLTF.

J is TRBJ2-7 and V is TRBV29-1; D may be TRBD2 (7 bases). Germline V gene data show CDR1 as SQVTM and CDR2 as ANQGSEA. Trimming took off 7 bases at V and 4 bases at J, with 17 bases between the two ends. This CDR3 comprises 13 residues. CDR3 residues: CSGKKGGTYEQYF. The CDR3 nucleotides are TGCAGCGGTAAAAAGGGGGGGACGTACGAGCAGTACTTC.

The chain carries TRBV7-2 and TRBJ2-3; TRBD2 might be the D (7 bases). CDR3 length: 15 amino acids. Germline CDR1 reads SGHTA; CDR2 reads FQGNSA. The V gene lost 0 bases and the J gene lost 5 bases, with 12 bases spanning the gap. In DNA form, the CDR3 reads TGTGCCAGCAGCTTAGCGGGGGGGCCGGGAGATACGCAGTATTTT. This gives the protein CASSLAGGPGDTQYF. Looking up the rest from reference TRBV7-2 and TRBJ2-3 gives the full variable domain: GAGVSQSPSNKVTEKGKDVELRCDPISGHTALYWYRQSLGQGLEFLIYFQGNSAPDKSGLPSDRFSAERTGGSVSTLTIQRTQQEDSAVYLCASSLAGGPGDTQYFGPGTRLTVL.

This chain connects TRBV7-3 to TRBJ2-2; 8 bases align to TRBD2. After removal of 5 bases from V and 6 bases from J, the junction contained 11 bases not matched to a gene. The CDR3 contains 16 residues. Per the germline V gene, CDR1 is SGHTA and CDR2 is FQGTGA. The CDR3 region has the DNA TGTGCCAGCAGCACGAAAAGCGGGAGATGGGCCGGGGAGCTGTTTTTT. This translates into CASSTKSGRWAGELFF.

V is TRBV19 and J is TRBJ1-3; 7 bases align to TRBD1. CDR3 size: 16 residues. Germline CDR1 and CDR2: LNHDA and SQIVND (reference sequence). The junction had 9 bases not matched to a gene; V was cut back by 7 bases and J by 0 bases. The CDR3: CASKTTRTGSGNTIYF. Here the CDR3 DNA reads TGTGCCAGTAAGACCACGCGGACAGGCTCTGGAAACACCATATATTTT.

The CDR3 here is CASSFKGVYYGYTF. The CDR3 DNA reads as TGTGCCAGCAGTTTTAAGGGGGTCTACTATGGCTACACCTTC. This chain uses TRBV28 with TRBJ1-2; maybe TRBD1 (6 bases). Germline V gene data show CDR1 as MDHEN and CDR2 as SYDVKM. The length of the CDR3 is 14 residues. Trimming stripped 3 bases from V and 3 bases from J, with 11 bases between.

This clone has only a few counts. The V and J genes are TRBV4-1 and TRBJ2-5; 7 nucleotides match TRBD2. V was clipped by 4 bases and J by 4 bases; unmatched bases: 9. This CDR3 region has 15 residues. The germline V gene encodes CDR1 MGHRA and CDR2 YSYEKL. The CDR3 spells CASSLFPGGGETQYF. DNA of the CDR3: TGCGCCAGCAGCCTATTCCCGGGCGGGGGAGAGACCCAGTACTTC.

V gene TRBV19 combines with J gene TRBJ2-5; 14 bases fit TRBD2. This CDR3 contains 17 residues. The ends lost 5 bases at V and 4 bases at J; junction bases unmatched: 9. Looked up from germline, CDR1 is LNHDA and CDR2 is SQIVND (reference sequence). The CDR3: CASSSGLAGGVGETQYF. The CDR3 nucleotides read TGTGCCAGTAGTTCCGGACTAGCGGGGGGCGTGGGAGAGACCCAGTACTTC.

This chain uses TRBV19 with TRBJ1-5, with D possibly TRBD1 on 6 matching bases. This CDR3 has 17 amino acids. Deletions cut 3 bases from V and 0 bases from J, with 15 bases between. Per germline, CDR1 LNHDA and CDR2 SQIVND (reference sequence). The CDR3, as DNA: TGTGCCAGTAGTATGAGGGGACACTTCTATAGCAATCAGCCCCAGCATTTT. This codes for CASSMRGHFYSNQPQHF. Together with reference TRBV19 and TRBJ1-5, the CDR3 gives the full variable domain: DGGITQSPKYLFRKEGQNVTLSCEQNLNHDAMYWYRQDPGQGLRLIYYSQIVNDFQKGDIAEGYSVSREKKESFPLTVTSAQKNPTAFYLCASSMRGHFYSNQPQHFGDGTRLSIL.

The chain combines TRBV30 with TRBJ1-5, with D tentatively TRBD1 (6 bases). V lost 0 bases, J lost 6 bases, and 15 bases lay in between. Germline loops: CDR1 GTSNPN, CDR2 SVGIG (reference sequence). There are 15 residues in the CDR3. This CDR3 reads CAWSVVGGAGQPQHF. The CDR3 DNA follows: TGTGCCTGGAGTGTAGTTGGGGGCGCGGGTCAGCCCCAGCATTTT.

In its sample, this clone was seen a few times. The chain links TRBV15 to TRBJ2-7, with D perhaps TRBD1 (7 bases). CDR3 size: 14 residues. The V gene lost 5 bases and the J gene lost 7 bases, with 18 bases spanning the gap. Per the germline V gene, CDR1 is LNHNV and CDR2 is YYDKDF (reference sequence). The CDR3 loop is CATSVEEGAGEQYF. The CDR3 DNA reads as TGTGCCACCAGCGTAGAGGAGGGGGCGGGAGAGCAGTACTTC.

J is TRBJ2-2 and V is TRBV11-2, with no clear D. This CDR3 contains 16 residues. The V gene lost 2 bases and the J gene lost 0 bases, with 10 bases spanning the gap. Per germline, CDR1 SGHAT and CDR2 FQNNGV. DNA of the CDR3: TGTGCCAGCAGCTTAAATCTGGGCGCGAACACCGGGGAGCTGTTTTTT. This gives the protein CASSLNLGANTGELFF.

The table lists this clone with a few counts. CDR3 in DNA: TGTGCCAGCAGCTTGGAACAGGGGAATCAGCCCCAGCATTTT. Its translation is CASSLEQGNQPQHF. V gene TRBV5-4 combines with J gene TRBJ1-5; TRBD1 aligns across 7 bases. The CDR3 spans 14 residues. Germline V gene sequence: CDR1 SGHNT, CDR2 YYREEE (reference sequence). With V trimmed by 0 bases and J by 4 bases, 1 base remained unmatched.

This clone showed up just a few times. V is TRBV4-3 and J is TRBJ1-2; 10 nucleotides match TRBD1. Per germline, CDR1 LGHNA and CDR2 YSLEER. With V trimmed by 0 bases and J by 4 bases, 8 bases remained unmatched. This CDR3 region has 17 residues. Here the CDR3 reads CASSQELAGTGAYGYTF. Here the CDR3 DNA reads TGCGCCAGCAGCCAAGAATTGGCCGGGACAGGGGCCTATGGCTACACCTTC.

This clone came up a few times. The chain employs TRBV7-3 and TRBJ2-1, with a tentative D call TRBD2 (6 bases). The germline CDR1 and CDR2 sequences are SGHTA and FQGTGA. The ends were cut back, 2 bases at V and 0 bases at J, with 14 bases in the middle. The CDR3 is 17 amino acids. The CDR3 region is CASSLDPSVSSYNEQFF. The CDR3 DNA is TGTGCCAGCAGCTTAGATCCTAGCGTTAGCTCCTACAATGAGCAGTTCTTC.

This clone occurred a few times. V gene TRBV30 combines with J gene TRBJ1-1, with a weak D call TRBD1 (5 bases). The CDR3 extends over 14 amino acids. The V and J ends lost 2 bases and 4 bases respectively, with 14 bases between them. Germline CDR1 and CDR2: GTSNPN and SVGIG (reference sequence). CDR3 DNA: TGTGCCTGGAGTTGGGGGGGAACGGGCACTGAAGCTTTCTTT. Translated: CAWSWGGTGTEAFF.

A few counts support this clone. The chain employs TRBV19 and TRBJ2-2; 9 positions agree with TRBD2. Germline CDR1 LNHDA, CDR2 SQIVND (reference sequence). There are 15 residues in the CDR3. V trimming: 3 bases; J trimming: 7 bases; junction bases outside the gene matches: 6. The CDR3 nucleotides are TGTGCCAGTAGTATGGGCGGGAGGGCCGTCGGGGAGCTGTTTTTT. Protein product: CASSMGGRAVGELFF.

This clone was seen a handful of times. The chain couples TRBV15 to TRBJ1-5, with a possible D match to TRBD1 (5 bases). There are 16 residues in the CDR3. V was cut by 6 bases and J by 1 base, with 16 bases left in between. From germline, CDR1 is LNHNV and CDR2 YYDKDF (reference sequence). CDR3 protein: CATRAAGGTSNQPQHF. In nucleotides, the CDR3 is TGTGCCACCAGGGCGGCGGGGGGAACGAGCAATCAGCCCCAGCATTTT.

The rearrangement uses TRBV6-7 and TRBJ1-4; TRBD1 agrees at 8 bases. TRBV6-7 counts as an open reading frame of uncertain function. V lost 1 base and J lost 3; bases outside the gene matches: 4. The CDR3 length is 16 residues. Here the CDR3 DNA reads TGTGCCAGCAGTTACTACCCCAGGGGGCCTAATGAAAAACTGTTTTTT. It translates to CASSYYPRGPNEKLFF.

This clone turned up a few times. The chain links TRBV14 to TRBJ2-3, with D possibly being TRBD1 (5 bases). Germline CDR1 is SGHDN and CDR2 is FVKESK. Trimming cost V 4 bases and J 4 bases, with 6 bases left between them. The CDR3 contains 12 residues. CDR3 coding DNA: TGTGCCAGCAGCCCAGGGTCAGATACGCAGTATTTT. It yields the protein CASSPGSDTQYF. The full variable domain, completed using reference TRBV14 and TRBJ2-3, is EAGVTQFPSHSVIEKGQTVTLRCDPISGHDNLYWYRRVMGKEIKFLLHFVKESKQDESGMPNNRFLAERTGGTYSTLKVQPAELEDSGVYFCASSPGSDTQYFGPGTRLTVL.

This clone was counted between two and nine times. The chain uses TRBV27 and TRBJ2-1, with 9 positions matching TRBD2. This CDR3 region has 16 residues. V shed 4 bases and J 4 bases; nucleotides not matched to a gene: 8. The germline V gene has CDR1 MNHEY and CDR2 SMNVEV (reference sequence). CDR3 nucleotides: TGTGCCAGCAGTTCAATGGGACTAGCCTTTTACAATGAGCAGTTCTTC. This encodes CASSSMGLAFYNEQFF.

This clone has just a few counts. CDR3 nucleotide sequence: TGCGCCAGCAGCAACACAGGGACTGGGGCCAACGTCCTGACTTTC. Translated: CASSNTGTGANVLTF. The rearrangement joins TRBV5-1 to TRBJ2-6; the D gene is possibly TRBD1 (6 bases). The CDR3 is 15 residues long. The germline CDR1 and CDR2 sequences are SGHRS and YFSETQ. V gave up 4 bases and J gave up 2 bases, with 10 bases separating them. The full variable domain, its missing parts supplied by reference TRBV5-1 and TRBJ2-6, is KAGVTQTPRYLIKTRGQQVTLSCSPISGHRSVSWYQQTPGQGLQFLFEYFSETQRNKGNFPGRFSGRQFSNSRSEMNVSTLELGDSALYLCASSNTGTGANVLTFGAGSRLTVL.

This chain uses TRBV10-2 with TRBJ2-3, with no clear D. Per the germline V gene, CDR1 is WSHSY and CDR2 is SAAADI. The CDR3 covers 17 residues. V lost 0 bases to trimming and J lost 2 bases, with 15 bases between them. CDR3 region: CASSESYGRDFTDTQYF. The CDR3 DNA sequence: TGCGCCAGCAGTGAGTCGTACGGTCGAGACTTCACAGATACGCAGTATTTT.

The chain employs TRBV11-3 and TRBJ2-2; TRBD2 matches at 7 bases. The CDR3 sequence is 16 residues long. In germline, CDR1 is SGHNT, CDR2 YENEEA. V dropped 1 base and J dropped 6; count of bases not matched to a gene: 8. DNA for the CDR3: TGTGCCAGCAGCTTAGTCTCTGGACTAGTGGCCGGGGAGCTGTTTTTT. Translated: CASSLVSGLVAGELFF.

The rearrangement uses TRBV19 and TRBJ2-3; 11 bases fit TRBD2. Germline V gives CDR1 LNHDA, CDR2 SQIVND (reference sequence). V trimming: 7 bases; J trimming: 0 bases; junction bases outside the gene matches: 6. This CDR3 has 16 residues. In nucleotides, the CDR3 is TGTGCCAGTAACCGGGCTAGCGGGGGGAGCACAGATACGCAGTATTTT. It specifies CASNRASGGSTDTQYF.

This rearrangement joins TRBV12-5 to TRBJ1-1; TRBD1 matches at 7 bases. Trimming took 3 bases from V and 4 from J; bases not matched to a gene: 14. The CDR3 covers 17 residues. The germline CDR1 and CDR2 sequences are LGHNT and FRNRAP. CDR3 residues: CASGFGTDPRQGTEAFF. CDR3 bases: TGTGCTAGTGGTTTTGGGACAGACCCGAGGCAGGGCACTGAAGCTTTCTTT.

This clone has a handful of counts. The CDR3 DNA reads TGTGCCAGCAGCGACTGGGGGGGAACTCAGCCCCAGCATTTT. Residues: CASSDWGGTQPQHF. The V gene is TRBV25-1, the J gene TRBJ1-5; D might be TRBD1 (5 bases). This CDR3 is 14 amino acids long. The germline V gene has CDR1 MGHDK and CDR2 SYGVNS. The V end was cut by 6 bases, the J end by 6 bases, with 15 bases between.